The rows below give T cell receptor beta chains drawn from one sample of a study of cytomegalovirus exposure and HLA in healthy donors. Sequencing was performed with immunoSEQ multiplex PCR; in TCRdb, only in-frame clones are kept and a portion is missing. In the table there are more than 100,000 clones, around four fifths of which are singletons. The sequenced sample was PBMCs. The origin of the receptors is a woman between 35 and 50 years old in good health and CMV-seronegative. CDR3s include the opening cysteine and the closing phenylalanine or tryptophan. The order of the fields is CDR3 DNA, CDR3 protein, J gene, D gene, clone size, V gene. The D gene is left open where the match is weak. A row's size may be missing; if present it is once, few, many or a size class.

DNA: TGTGCCTGGAGTCTGACTGGGGGCTACACCTTC; CDR3: CAWSLTGGYTF; J: TRBJ1-2; D: NA; size: few; V: TRBV30
DNA: TGTGCCAGCAGCCAAGCAGGGGGCGCGGGTATTAGAGAGACCCAGTACTTC; CDR3: CASSQAGGAGIRETQYF; J: TRBJ2-5; D: TRBD1; size: NA; V: TRBV4-2
DNA: TGCGCCAGCAGCTTGCATGGTGCCTCCGGGAGCTACGAGCAGTACTTC; CDR3: CASSLHGASGSYEQYF; J: TRBJ2-7; D: NA; size: NA; V: TRBV5-1
DNA: TGTGCCAGCAGTCAAACAGGGGGCTATAACTATGGCTACACCTTC; CDR3: CASSQTGGYNYGYTF; J: TRBJ1-2; D: TRBD1; size: NA; V: TRBV28
DNA: TGTGCCAGCAGCTTAGGGGATCACCGAGGGAATGAAAAACTGTTTTTT; CDR3: CASSLGDHRGNEKLFF; J: TRBJ1-4; D: NA; size: NA; V: TRBV7-9
DNA: TGTGCCAGCAGCTTCCCAGGGAGCACAGATACGCAGTATTTT; CDR3: CASSFPGSTDTQYF; J: TRBJ2-3; D: NA; size: NA; V: TRBV11-1
DNA: TGCGCCAGCAGCTTGCTTGAGCGGGGGCCCTACAATGAGCAGTTCTTC; CDR3: CASSLLERGPYNEQFF; J: TRBJ2-1; D: TRBD2; size: few; V: TRBV5-1
DNA: TGTGCCAGCAGCGTAACTTGGGGGCCCTCCTACGAGCAGTACTTC; CDR3: CASSVTWGPSYEQYF; J: TRBJ2-7; D: NA; size: NA; V: TRBV9
DNA: TGTGCCCCTCGCCCGCACAATCCAGGCACTGAAGCTTTCTTT; CDR3: CAPRPHNPGTEAFF; J: TRBJ1-1; D: NA; size: few; V: TRBV27
DNA: TGTGCCAGCAGCTTGGAGGGGAATGGCGAGACCCAGTACTTC; CDR3: CASSLEGNGETQYF; J: TRBJ2-5; D: NA; size: NA; V: TRBV5-4
DNA: TGCGCCAGCAGTCGGGGAAGCTCCTACAATGAGCAGTTCTTC; CDR3: CASSRGSSYNEQFF; J: TRBJ2-1; D: NA; size: NA; V: TRBV5-1
DNA: TGTGCCAGCAGCTTCCAACACAGGGGCGGTGGCTACACCTTC; CDR3: CASSFQHRGGGYTF; J: TRBJ1-2; D: TRBD1; size: NA; V: TRBV5-4
DNA: TGTGCCAGCAGTTCGAGACGGGATAATTCACCCCTCCACTTT; CDR3: CASSSRRDNSPLHF; J: TRBJ1-6; D: NA; size: NA; V: TRBV27
DNA: TGTGCCAGCAGCCAAACTAGCGGGAGTTGGGGCAGCAATGAGCAGTTCTTC; CDR3: CASSQTSGSWGSNEQFF; J: TRBJ2-1; D: TRBD2; size: NA; V: TRBV9
DNA: TGTGCCAGTAGCGATCCGGGACAGGGCACAGATACGCAGTATTTT; CDR3: CASSDPGQGTDTQYF; J: TRBJ2-3; D: TRBD1; size: once; V: TRBV19
DNA: TGCGCCAGCAGCCAAGAAATAGTACCGAACACTGAAGCTTTCTTT; CDR3: CASSQEIVPNTEAFF; J: TRBJ1-1; D: NA; size: NA; V: TRBV4-3
DNA: TGCGCCAGCAGCTTGGACGGGGAGGTTAGCAATCAGCCCCAGCATTTT; CDR3: CASSLDGEVSNQPQHF; J: TRBJ1-5; D: NA; size: NA; V: TRBV5-1
DNA: TGCGCCAGCAGCCAAGAGCCAGGGGGCATAGGGAATCAGCCCCAGCATTTT; CDR3: CASSQEPGGIGNQPQHF; J: TRBJ1-5; D: TRBD1; size: NA; V: TRBV4-1
DNA: TGTGCCAGCACCCTGGGGACAGGGAACTATGGCTACACCTTC; CDR3: CASTLGTGNYGYTF; J: TRBJ1-2; D: TRBD1; size: once; V: TRBV6-6
DNA: TGCGCCAGCAGCTTGGGTACGGGAGCGGGGAATGAGCAGTTCTTC; CDR3: CASSLGTGAGNEQFF; J: TRBJ2-1; D: TRBD2; size: NA; V: TRBV5-1
DNA: TGTGCCAGCAGACAGGGGGCGGGGACTGAAGCTTTCTTT; CDR3: CASRQGAGTEAFF; J: TRBJ1-1; D: TRBD1; size: NA; V: TRBV25-1
DNA: TGTGCCAGCTTAGTGATGGGGGCAGGTCAGCCCCAGCATTTT; CDR3: CASLVMGAGQPQHF; J: TRBJ1-5; D: NA; size: NA; V: TRBV28
DNA: TGTGCCAGCAGCTTAAGGGGGCGTCCCCCCTACGAGCAGTACTTC; CDR3: CASSLRGRPPYEQYF; J: TRBJ2-7; D: TRBD1; size: NA; V: TRBV7-9
DNA: TGCGCCAGCAGCCTGACAGGGGCCCAAGAGACCCAGTACTTC; CDR3: CASSLTGAQETQYF; J: TRBJ2-5; D: TRBD1; size: once; V: TRBV4-3
DNA: TGCGCCAGCAGCTTGGCGCAGCTACAGACCGAGCAGTACTTC; CDR3: CASSLAQLQTEQYF; J: TRBJ2-7; D: NA; size: once; V: TRBV5-1
DNA: TGTGCCAGCAGCTTGGGACAGGGGGACCCCGCCTATGGCTACACCTTC; CDR3: CASSLGQGDPAYGYTF; J: TRBJ1-2; D: TRBD1; size: NA; V: TRBV5-6
DNA: TGTGCCTGGAGAGCTTCTAGGGGCCGGGCAGGGGAAGATCAGCCCCAGCATTTT; CDR3: CAWRASRGRAGEDQPQHF; J: TRBJ1-5; D: NA; size: NA; V: TRBV30
DNA: TGTGCCAGTAGCCTAGGACAGGGACTTAACAGGCAGCCCCAGCATTTT; CDR3: CASSLGQGLNRQPQHF; J: TRBJ1-5; D: TRBD1; size: once; V: TRBV19
DNA: TGTGCCAGCAGCCCGGCGCGGGGGCGGGGGGAGAAAGAGACCCAGTACTTC; CDR3: CASSPARGRGEKETQYF; J: TRBJ2-5; D: TRBD2; size: NA; V: TRBV11-1
DNA: TGTGCCAGCACCTACGGCGGGGCCTTGAACACTAAAGCTTTCTTT; CDR3: CASTYGGALNTKAFF; J: TRBJ1-1; D: NA; size: once; V: TRBV6-6
DNA: TGTGCCAGCAGTGATTCGGGCTATGGCTACACCTTC; CDR3: CASSDSGYGYTF; J: TRBJ1-2; D: NA; size: NA; V: TRBV2
DNA: TGTGCCATCAGTGAACCCTCCGAGGGACAGGGGGCGACAGATACGCAGTATTTT; CDR3: CAISEPSEGQGATDTQYF; J: TRBJ2-3; D: TRBD1; size: NA; V: TRBV10-3
DNA: TGTGCCAGCAGCCCCTTGAGGGAAGGCGAGCAGTACTTC; CDR3: CASSPLREGEQYF; J: TRBJ2-7; D: NA; size: few; V: TRBV4-2
DNA: TGTGCCAGCAGCTCTGTAAGGGGGGGAGGCTACACCTTC; CDR3: CASSSVRGGGYTF; J: TRBJ1-2; D: NA; size: NA; V: TRBV7-2
DNA: TGCGCCAGCAGCCAAGTCAGAGGCGGAGCGGACGAGCAGTACTTC; CDR3: CASSQVRGGADEQYF; J: TRBJ2-7; D: NA; size: NA; V: TRBV4-3
DNA: TGTGCCAGCAGCCTCACAGAAGTTGATGAAAAACTGTTTTTT; CDR3: CASSLTEVDEKLFF; J: TRBJ1-4; D: NA; size: NA; V: TRBV7-8
DNA: TGCGCCAGCAGCCAAGCAGCTAGCGGGAGGATGAACACCGGGGAGCTGTTTTTT; CDR3: CASSQAASGRMNTGELFF; J: TRBJ2-2; D: TRBD2; size: NA; V: TRBV4-3
DNA: TGTTCCAGCAGCCCTCCGGACACCTCTTCCTACGAGCAGTACTTC; CDR3: CSSSPPDTSSYEQYF; J: TRBJ2-7; D: NA; size: once; V: TRBV7-9
DNA: TGTGCCTGGAGTGTATCCCCTCCGCCGGGACTAGGCGATGAGCAGTTCTTC; CDR3: CAWSVSPPPGLGDEQFF; J: TRBJ2-1; D: TRBD2; size: NA; V: TRBV30
DNA: TGCGCCAGCAGCTTGGTAGGGGGGGACACTGAAGCTTTCTTT; CDR3: CASSLVGGDTEAFF; J: TRBJ1-1; D: NA; size: NA; V: TRBV5-1
DNA: TGTGCCAGCAGCCCCCCGTGGCCGAACACCGGGGAGCTGTTTTTT; CDR3: CASSPPWPNTGELFF; J: TRBJ2-2; D: NA; size: NA; V: TRBV11-3
DNA: TGTGCCAACTCACCCACAGGCTCCTACGAGCAGTACTTC; CDR3: CANSPTGSYEQYF; J: TRBJ2-7; D: NA; size: once; V: TRBV18
DNA: TGTGCCAGCAGTGGTACAGATAACTATGGCTACACCTTC; CDR3: CASSGTDNYGYTF; J: TRBJ1-2; D: NA; size: NA; V: TRBV6-5
DNA: TGTGCCAGCAGCCCCGGGACAGGGCTCCACGAGCAGTACTTC; CDR3: CASSPGTGLHEQYF; J: TRBJ2-7; D: TRBD1; size: NA; V: TRBV28
DNA: TGTGCCAGCAGCTTTCCACAGGGATACACCGGGGAGCTGTTTTTT; CDR3: CASSFPQGYTGELFF; J: TRBJ2-2; D: NA; size: NA; V: TRBV5-6
DNA: TGTGCCAGCAGTTCCGGGACAGGGCAATACAATGAGCAGTTCTTC; CDR3: CASSSGTGQYNEQFF; J: TRBJ2-1; D: TRBD1; size: NA; V: TRBV27
DNA: TGCGCCAGCAGCCCCCTCCCGGGGGGAGGTAACACCGGGGAGCTGTTTTTT; CDR3: CASSPLPGGGNTGELFF; J: TRBJ2-2; D: TRBD2; size: NA; V: TRBV5-1
DNA: TGTGCCAGCAGCTCCCCTGCCCGGGGGGGCCGGTGGACCCAGTACTTC; CDR3: CASSSPARGGRWTQYF; J: TRBJ2-5; D: TRBD2; size: NA; V: TRBV7-2
DNA: TGTGCCAGCAGTGAGAACAGGGGTCCACCCCTCCACTTT; CDR3: CASSENRGPPLHF; J: TRBJ1-6; D: TRBD1; size: NA; V: TRBV2
DNA: TGTGCCAGCAGCCGATCACTACGCACAACAAACACCGGGGAGCTGTTTTTT; CDR3: CASSRSLRTTNTGELFF; J: TRBJ2-2; D: NA; size: NA; V: TRBV4-2
DNA: TGCGCCAGCAGCTTGACGGGGTTAGGGGAGCAGTACTTC; CDR3: CASSLTGLGEQYF; J: TRBJ2-7; D: NA; size: NA; V: TRBV5-1
DNA: TGCGCCAGCAGCTCCACAGGGTGGGACGAGACCCAGTACTTC; CDR3: CASSSTGWDETQYF; J: TRBJ2-5; D: NA; size: NA; V: TRBV5-1
DNA: TGTGCCAGCAGCTTAATGACAGCGAACACTGAAGCTTTCTTT; CDR3: CASSLMTANTEAFF; J: TRBJ1-1; D: NA; size: NA; V: TRBV13
DNA: TGTGCCAGCAGTGGAGTTTGGGGGAGGAATCAGCCCCAGCATTTT; CDR3: CASSGVWGRNQPQHF; J: TRBJ1-5; D: NA; size: NA; V: TRBV2
DNA: TGCAGCGTCCAGGGGGCAGGTTCCTACGAGCAGTACTTC; CDR3: CSVQGAGSYEQYF; J: TRBJ2-7; D: TRBD1; size: NA; V: TRBV29-1